Listed here are 2 T cell receptor beta chains from one sample, sequenced in a study of tumor and adjacent non-tumor tissue in lung cancer. This sample's RNA came from whole unsorted tissue. Distant lung tissue was collected more than 3 cm away from the tumor edge. The library came from three nested PCR rounds adapted from ARM-PCR protocols. TCRdb re-analysed the multiplex PCR reads in MiXCR, keeping a single row per CDR3 protein. The table has roughly 70,000 distinct CDR3 sequences, around 70% seen once; the top ten hold 25% to 35%. The sample was distant non-tumor lung tissue. All receptors come from a woman aged 45 to 65 with non-small cell lung cancer.

The chain uses TRBV7-8 and TRBJ2-1, with D hard to call. Trimming took 4 bases from V and 7 from J, leaving 17 bases between them. From germline, CDR1 is SGHVS and CDR2 FQNEAQ. This CDR3 region has 15 residues. This CDR3 reads CASSSCEAHANEQFF. CDR3 in DNA: TGTGCCAGCAGCTCGTGCGAGGCCCACGCTAATGAGCAGTTCTTC.

The chain joins TRBV5-1 to TRBJ2-7; tentatively, D is TRBD1 (5 bases). V was trimmed by 0 bases and J by 3 bases, leaving 10 bases between them. The CDR3 consists of 14 residues. Germline V CDR1 and CDR2: SGHRS, YFSETQ. The CDR3 sequence is CASSLVAGNYEQYF. The CDR3 DNA follows: TGCGCCAGCAGCTTGGTTGCAGGGAACTACGAGCAGTACTTC.